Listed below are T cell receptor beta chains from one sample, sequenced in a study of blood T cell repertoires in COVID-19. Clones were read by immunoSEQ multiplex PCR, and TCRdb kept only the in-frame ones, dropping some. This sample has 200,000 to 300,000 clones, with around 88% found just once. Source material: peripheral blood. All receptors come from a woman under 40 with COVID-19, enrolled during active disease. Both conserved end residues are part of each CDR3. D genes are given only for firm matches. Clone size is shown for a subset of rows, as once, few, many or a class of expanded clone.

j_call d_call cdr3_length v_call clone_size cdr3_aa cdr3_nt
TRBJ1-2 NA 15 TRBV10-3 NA CAISDRGEKPYGYTF TGTGCCATCAGTGACAGGGGCGAAAAACCCTATGGCTACACCTTC
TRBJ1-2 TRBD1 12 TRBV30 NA CAWTPGGRGYTF TGTGCCTGGACCCCAGGGGGACGAGGCTACACCTTC
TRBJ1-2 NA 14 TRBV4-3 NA CASSQDPGQGGYTF TGCGCCAGCAGCCAAGATCCGGGTCAGGGTGGCTACACCTTC
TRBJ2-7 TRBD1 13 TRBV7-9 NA CASGNRGLYEQYF TGTGCCAGCGGCAACAGGGGGCTGTACGAGCAGTACTTC
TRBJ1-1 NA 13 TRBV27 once CASSGRGRTEAFF TGTGCCAGCAGCGGCCGCGGCCGCACTGAAGCTTTCTTT
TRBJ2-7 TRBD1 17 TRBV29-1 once CSVGDRLDHLSSYEQYF TGCAGCGTGGGGGACAGGCTAGACCACCTTAGCTCCTACGAGCAGTACTTC
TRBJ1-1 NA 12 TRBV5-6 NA CASSPGSTEAFF TGTGCCAGCAGCCCAGGGTCCACTGAAGCTTTCTTT
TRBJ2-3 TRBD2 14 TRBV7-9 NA CASSSSGSTDTQYF TGTGCCAGCAGCTCTAGCGGGAGCACAGATACGCAGTATTTT
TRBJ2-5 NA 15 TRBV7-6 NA CASSLGPGVGETQYF TGTGCCAGCAGCTTGGGCCCGGGAGTCGGAGAGACCCAGTACTTC
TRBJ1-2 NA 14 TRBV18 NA CASSPPGRDYGYTF TGTGCCAGCTCACCTCCCGGCAGGGACTATGGCTACACCTTC
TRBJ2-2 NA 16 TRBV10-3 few CAISDPGRGPTGELFF TGTGCCATCAGTGATCCGGGGCGGGGGCCGACCGGGGAGCTGTTTTTT
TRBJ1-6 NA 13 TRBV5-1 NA CASSIDTNSPLHF TGCGCCAGCAGCATTGACACGAATTCACCCCTCCACTTT
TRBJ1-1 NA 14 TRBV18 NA CASSPGTGEAEAFF TGTGCCAGCTCACCGGGCACGGGGGAGGCTGAAGCTTTCTTT
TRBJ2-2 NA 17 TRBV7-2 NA CASSHQTGGAGTGELFF TGTGCCAGCAGCCACCAGACGGGTGGGGCCGGAACCGGGGAGCTGTTTTTT
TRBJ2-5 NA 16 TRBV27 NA CASSPLDRAVQETQYF TGTGCCAGCAGCCCCCTGGACAGAGCGGTCCAAGAGACCCAGTACTTC
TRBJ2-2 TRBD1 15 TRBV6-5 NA CASNRQGTTTGELFF TGTGCCAGCAATAGACAGGGGACGACCACCGGGGAGCTGTTTTTT
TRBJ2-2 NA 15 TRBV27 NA CASKSGTLNTGELFF TGTGCCAGCAAGTCCGGGACACTGAACACCGGGGAGCTGTTTTTT
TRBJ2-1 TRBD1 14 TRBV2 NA CASYTRTGHNEQFF TGTGCCAGCTACACCCGGACAGGGCACAATGAGCAGTTCTTC
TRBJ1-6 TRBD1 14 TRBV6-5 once CASSFYRGNSPLHF TGTGCCAGCAGTTTCTACAGGGGAAATTCACCCCTCCACTTT
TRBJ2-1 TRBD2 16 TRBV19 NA CASSIDTSDSYNEQFF TGTGCCAGTAGTATAGACACTAGCGATTCCTACAATGAGCAGTTCTTC
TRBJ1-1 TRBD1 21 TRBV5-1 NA CASSLIPADRKGAPGRTEAFF TGCGCCAGCAGCTTGATCCCCGCCGATCGCAAGGGGGCTCCTGGAAGGACTGAAGCTTTCTTT
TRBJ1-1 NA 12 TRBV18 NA CASSPPRQKAFF TGTGCCAGCTCACCACCGCGACAGAAAGCTTTCTTT
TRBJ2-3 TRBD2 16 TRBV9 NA CASSVRAGGIGDTQYF TGTGCCAGCAGCGTACGTGCGGGAGGTATCGGAGATACGCAGTATTTT
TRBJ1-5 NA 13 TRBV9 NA CASSPGGNQPQHF TGTGCCAGCAGCCCCGGGGGCAATCAGCCCCAGCATTTT
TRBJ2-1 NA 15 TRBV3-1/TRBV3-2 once CASKNGRSSYNEQFF TGTGCCAGCAAAAACGGCCGGAGCTCCTACAATGAGCAGTTCTTC
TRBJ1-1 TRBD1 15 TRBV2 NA CASSEPRTGWTEAFF TGTGCCAGCAGTGAACCCCGGACAGGGTGGACTGAAGCTTTCTTT
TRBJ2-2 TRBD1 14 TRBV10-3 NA CAISDGQGAGELFF TGTGCCATCAGTGATGGACAGGGGGCCGGGGAGCTGTTTTTT
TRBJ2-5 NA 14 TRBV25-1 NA CASTRQDGSETQYF TGTGCCAGCACCAGACAGGACGGCTCGGAGACCCAGTACTTC
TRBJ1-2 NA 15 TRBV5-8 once CASSLIGVLGYGYTF TGTGCCAGCAGCCTCATTGGCGTCCTAGGCTATGGCTACACCTTC
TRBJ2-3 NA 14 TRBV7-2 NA CVTQQGSSTDTQYF TGTGTGACACAGCAGGGCTCTAGCACAGATACGCAGTATTTT
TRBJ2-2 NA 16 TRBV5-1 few CASSLAVGVDTGELFF TGCGCCAGCAGCTTGGCCGTAGGGGTGGACACCGGGGAGCTGTTTTTT
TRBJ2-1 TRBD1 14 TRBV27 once CASSPDRVVDEQFF TGTGCCAGCAGTCCTGACAGGGTTGTGGATGAGCAGTTCTTC
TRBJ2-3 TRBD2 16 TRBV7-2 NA CASSHLSGAQTDTQYF TGTGCCAGCAGCCACTTGAGCGGGGCGCAAACAGATACGCAGTATTTT
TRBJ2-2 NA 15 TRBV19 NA CASSLLRANTGELFF TGTGCCAGTAGTCTCCTGAGGGCGAACACCGGGGAGCTGTTTTTT
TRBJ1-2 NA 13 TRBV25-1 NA CARPAGQGNGYTF TGTGCCAGACCAGCCGGGCAGGGGAATGGCTACACCTTC
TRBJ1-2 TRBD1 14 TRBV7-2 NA CASSLGQGAGGYTF TGTGCCAGCAGCCTAGGACAGGGGGCTGGAGGCTACACCTTC
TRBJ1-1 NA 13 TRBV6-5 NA CASGRRGTTEAFF TGTGCCAGCGGTAGGCGGGGGACCACTGAAGCTTTCTTT
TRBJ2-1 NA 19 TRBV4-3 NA CASSHVLIPAESSYNEQFF TGCGCCAGCAGCCATGTTCTTATCCCAGCGGAGAGCTCCTACAATGAGCAGTTCTTC
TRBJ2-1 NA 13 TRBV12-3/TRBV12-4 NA CASSLIYLNEQFF TGTGCCAGCAGCCTAATATACCTAAATGAGCAGTTCTTC
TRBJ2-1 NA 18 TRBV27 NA CASSFNGGTKGQYNEQFF TGTGCCAGCAGTTTCAACGGGGGGACAAAGGGACAATACAATGAGCAGTTCTTC
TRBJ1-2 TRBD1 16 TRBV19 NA CASWSRDSDRGYGYTF TGTGCCAGTTGGAGTAGGGACTCGGACAGGGGGTATGGCTACACCTTC
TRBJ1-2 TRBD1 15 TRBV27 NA CASKEIGGTGDVYTF TGTGCCAGCAAAGAAATAGGAGGGACAGGGGATGTCTACACCTTC
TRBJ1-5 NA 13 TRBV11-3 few CASSPGGNQPQHF TGTGCCAGCAGCCCCGGGGGCAATCAGCCCCAGCATTTT
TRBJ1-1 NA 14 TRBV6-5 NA CASSYSTGEDEAFF TGTGCCAGCAGTTACTCGACTGGGGAGGATGAAGCTTTCTTT
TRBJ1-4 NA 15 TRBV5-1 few CASSLKREVGEKLFF TGCGCCAGCAGCTTGAAGAGGGAAGTTGGGGAAAAACTGTTTTTT
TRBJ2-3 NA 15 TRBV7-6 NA CASSLGLPSADTQYF TGTGCCAGCAGCCTGGGACTTCCATCGGCGGATACGCAGTATTTT
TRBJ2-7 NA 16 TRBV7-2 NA CASSLAATGGQDEQYF TGTGCCAGCAGCTTAGCGGCCACCGGGGGGCAGGACGAGCAGTACTTC
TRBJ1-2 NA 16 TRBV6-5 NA CASSYSRPTGGYGYTF TGTGCCAGCAGTTACTCCCGACCTACGGGGGGCTATGGCTACACCTTC
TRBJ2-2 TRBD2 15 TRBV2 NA CASRASGGNTGELFF TGTGCCAGCAGGGCTAGCGGGGGGAACACCGGGGAGCTGTTTTTT
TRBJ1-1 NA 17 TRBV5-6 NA CASSLGPRGGLGTEAFF TGTGCCAGCAGCTTGGGGCCGAGGGGGGGTTTGGGCACTGAAGCTTTCTTT
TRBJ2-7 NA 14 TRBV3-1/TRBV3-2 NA CASSQGLTAYEQYF TGTGCCAGCAGCCAAGGCCTTACAGCCTACGAGCAGTACTTC
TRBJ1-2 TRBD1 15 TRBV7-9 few CASSSSSTGGVGYTF TGTGCCAGCAGCTCCTCCTCGACAGGGGGCGTTGGCTACACCTTC
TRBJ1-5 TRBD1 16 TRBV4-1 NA CASSQGNRGGNQPQHF TGCGCCAGCAGCCAAGGGAACAGGGGGGGCAATCAGCCCCAGCATTTT
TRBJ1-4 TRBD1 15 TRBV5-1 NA CASRPSGTGDEKLFF TGCGCCAGCCGCCCCTCCGGGACAGGAGATGAAAAACTGTTTTTT
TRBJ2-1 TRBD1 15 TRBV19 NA CASSLTGGWSNEQFF TGTGCCAGTAGTTTAACAGGGGGTTGGTCCAATGAGCAGTTCTTC
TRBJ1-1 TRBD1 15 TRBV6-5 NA CASSSPGQGWTEAFF TGTGCCAGCAGTTCGCCGGGACAGGGGTGGACTGAAGCTTTCTTT
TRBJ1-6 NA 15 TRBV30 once CAWSPRGSSGSPLHF TGTGCCTGGAGCCCTCGGGGGTCTTCGGGTTCACCCCTCCACTTT
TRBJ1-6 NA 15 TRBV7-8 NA CASSPAGALDSPLHF TGTGCCAGCAGCCCCGCTGGAGCTCTTGATTCACCCCTCCACTTT
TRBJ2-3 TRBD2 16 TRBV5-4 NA CASTRASGGAADTQYF TGTGCCAGCACCAGGGCCAGCGGGGGGGCAGCAGATACGCAGTATTTT
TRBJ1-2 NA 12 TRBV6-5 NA CASSHRVGGYTF TGTGCCAGCAGCCACAGGGTTGGCGGCTACACCTTC